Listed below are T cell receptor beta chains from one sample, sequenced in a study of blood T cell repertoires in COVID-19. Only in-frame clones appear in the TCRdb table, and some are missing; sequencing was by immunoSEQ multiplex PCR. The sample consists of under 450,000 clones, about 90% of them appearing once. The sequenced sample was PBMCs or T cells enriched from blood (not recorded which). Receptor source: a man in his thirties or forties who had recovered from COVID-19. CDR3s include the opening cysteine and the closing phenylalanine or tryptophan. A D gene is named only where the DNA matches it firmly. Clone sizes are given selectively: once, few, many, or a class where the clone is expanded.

CDR3 protein: CSVELGGFGYTF
CDR3 DNA: TGCAGCGTTGAACTAGGGGGTTTTGGCTACACCTTC
CDR3 length: 12
D gene: NA
V gene: TRBV29-1
clone size: few
J gene: TRBJ1-2

CDR3 protein: CASSPGGGVGYGYTF
CDR3 DNA: TGTGCCAGCAGCCCCGGCGGGGGAGTGGGTTATGGCTACACCTTC
CDR3 length: 15
D gene: NA
V gene: TRBV4-2
clone size: few
J gene: TRBJ1-2

CDR3 protein: CASSSQANTEAFF
CDR3 DNA: TGTGCCAGCAGCTCTCAGGCGAACACTGAAGCTTTCTTT
CDR3 length: 13
D gene: NA
V gene: TRBV7-9
clone size: NA
J gene: TRBJ1-1

CDR3 protein: CATSRDRTGYGYTF
CDR3 DNA: TGTGCCACCAGCAGAGACAGGACAGGGTATGGCTACACCTTC
CDR3 length: 14
D gene: TRBD1
V gene: TRBV15
clone size: NA
J gene: TRBJ1-2

CDR3 protein: CASSADRGGNYGYTF
CDR3 DNA: TGTGCCAGTAGTGCCGACAGGGGGGGTAACTATGGCTACACCTTC
CDR3 length: 15
D gene: TRBD1
V gene: TRBV19
clone size: NA
J gene: TRBJ1-2

CDR3 protein: CASSERTGSNSPLHF
CDR3 DNA: TGTGCCAGCAGTGAGCGTACAGGTTCGAATTCACCCCTCCACTTT
CDR3 length: 15
D gene: NA
V gene: TRBV25-1
clone size: NA
J gene: TRBJ1-6

CDR3 protein: CASSLATSGSYEQYF
CDR3 DNA: TGTGCCAGCAGCTTAGCTACTAGCGGCTCCTACGAGCAGTACTTC
CDR3 length: 15
D gene: TRBD2
V gene: TRBV7-6
clone size: NA
J gene: TRBJ2-7

CDR3 protein: CASIGREGINQPQHF
CDR3 DNA: TGTGCCAGTATAGGCAGGGAGGGGATAAATCAGCCCCAGCATTTT
CDR3 length: 15
D gene: NA
V gene: TRBV19
clone size: NA
J gene: TRBJ1-5

CDR3 protein: CASSPGQGMNTEAFF
CDR3 DNA: TGTGCCAGCAGCCCGGGACAGGGCATGAACACTGAAGCTTTCTTT
CDR3 length: 15
D gene: TRBD1
V gene: TRBV5-6
clone size: NA
J gene: TRBJ1-1

CDR3 protein: CASSQEAALQGYTF
CDR3 DNA: TGCGCCAGCAGCCAAGAAGCGGCCCTCCAAGGCTACACCTTC
CDR3 length: 14
D gene: NA
V gene: TRBV4-3
clone size: NA
J gene: TRBJ1-2

CDR3 protein: CASNWPDSGNTIYF
CDR3 DNA: TGTGCCAGTAATTGGCCGGACAGTGGAAACACCATATATTTT
CDR3 length: 14
D gene: NA
V gene: TRBV19
clone size: NA
J gene: TRBJ1-3

CDR3 protein: CASSLGQGVAGELFF
CDR3 DNA: TGTGCCAGCAGCCTGGGACAGGGGGTGGCCGGGGAGCTGTTTTTT
CDR3 length: 15
D gene: TRBD1
V gene: TRBV6-5
clone size: NA
J gene: TRBJ2-2

CDR3 protein: CASSESPTGGYGYTF
CDR3 DNA: TGTGCCAGTAGTGAGTCCCCAACAGGGGGGTATGGCTACACCTTC
CDR3 length: 15
D gene: TRBD1
V gene: TRBV19
clone size: NA
J gene: TRBJ1-2